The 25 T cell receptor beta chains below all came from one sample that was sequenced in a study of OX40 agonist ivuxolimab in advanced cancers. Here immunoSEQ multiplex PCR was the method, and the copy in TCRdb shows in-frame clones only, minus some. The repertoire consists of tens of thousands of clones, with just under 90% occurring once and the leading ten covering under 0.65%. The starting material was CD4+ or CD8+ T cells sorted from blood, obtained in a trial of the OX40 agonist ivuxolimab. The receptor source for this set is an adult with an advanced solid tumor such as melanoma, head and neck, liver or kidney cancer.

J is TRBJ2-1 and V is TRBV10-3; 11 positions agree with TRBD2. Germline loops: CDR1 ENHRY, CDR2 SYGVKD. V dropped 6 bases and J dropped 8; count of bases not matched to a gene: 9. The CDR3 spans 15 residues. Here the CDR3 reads CAISELAGDVDEQFF. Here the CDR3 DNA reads TGTGCCATCAGCGAACTAGCGGGAGACGTGGATGAGCAGTTCTTC.

DNA for the CDR3: TGTGCCAGTAGTCATGACAGGGTCGGACAGCCCCAGCATTTT. This translates into CASSHDRVGQPQHF. The J gene is TRBJ1-5, the V gene TRBV19; TRBD1 aligns across 7 bases. This CDR3 has 14 residues. Per germline, CDR1 LNHDA and CDR2 SQIVND (reference sequence). V was clipped by 5 bases and J by 7 bases; unmatched bases: 8.

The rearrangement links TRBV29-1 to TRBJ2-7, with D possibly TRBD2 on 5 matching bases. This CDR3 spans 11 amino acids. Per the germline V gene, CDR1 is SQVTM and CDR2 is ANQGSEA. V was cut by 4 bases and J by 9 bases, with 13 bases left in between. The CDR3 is CSVAWRSGQYF. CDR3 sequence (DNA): TGCAGCGTTGCCTGGCGAAGCGGGCAGTACTTC.

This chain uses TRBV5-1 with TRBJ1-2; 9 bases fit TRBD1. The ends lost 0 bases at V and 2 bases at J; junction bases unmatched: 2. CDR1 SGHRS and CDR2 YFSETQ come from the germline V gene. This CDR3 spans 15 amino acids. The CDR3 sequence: CASSLEGQGNYGYTF. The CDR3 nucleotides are TGCGCCAGCAGCTTGGAAGGACAGGGGAACTATGGCTACACCTTC.

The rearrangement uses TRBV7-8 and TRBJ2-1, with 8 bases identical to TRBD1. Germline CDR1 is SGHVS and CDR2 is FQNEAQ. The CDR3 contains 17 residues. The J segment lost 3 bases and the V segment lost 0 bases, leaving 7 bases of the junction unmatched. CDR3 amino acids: CASSLASTGAHYNEQFF. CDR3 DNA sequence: TGTGCCAGCAGCTTAGCATCGACAGGGGCCCACTACAATGAGCAGTTCTTC.

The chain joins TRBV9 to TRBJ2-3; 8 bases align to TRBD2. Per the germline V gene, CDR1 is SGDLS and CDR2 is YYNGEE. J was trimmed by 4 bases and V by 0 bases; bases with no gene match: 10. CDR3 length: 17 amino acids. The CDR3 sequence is CASSVDPAGGVSDTQYF. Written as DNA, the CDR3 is TGTGCCAGCAGCGTAGATCCGGCGGGAGGAGTATCAGATACGCAGTATTTT.

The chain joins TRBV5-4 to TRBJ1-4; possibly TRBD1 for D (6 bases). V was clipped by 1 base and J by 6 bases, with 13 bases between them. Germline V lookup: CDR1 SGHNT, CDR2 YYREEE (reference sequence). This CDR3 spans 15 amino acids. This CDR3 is CASSLQGGGDEKLFF. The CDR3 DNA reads TGTGCCAGCAGCTTGCAAGGGGGAGGAGATGAAAAACTGTTTTTT.

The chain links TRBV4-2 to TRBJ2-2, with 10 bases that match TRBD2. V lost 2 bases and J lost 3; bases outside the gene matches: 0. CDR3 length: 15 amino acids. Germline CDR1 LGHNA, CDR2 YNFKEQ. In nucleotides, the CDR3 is TGTGCCAGCAGCCAACTAGCGGGAGACACCGGGGAGCTGTTTTTT. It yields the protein CASSQLAGDTGELFF.

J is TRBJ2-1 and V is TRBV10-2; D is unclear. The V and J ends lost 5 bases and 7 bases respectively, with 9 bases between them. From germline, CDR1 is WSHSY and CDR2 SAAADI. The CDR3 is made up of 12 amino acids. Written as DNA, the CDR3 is TGCGCCAGCAGTATTACTTCGAATGAGCAGTTCTTC. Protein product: CASSITSNEQFF.

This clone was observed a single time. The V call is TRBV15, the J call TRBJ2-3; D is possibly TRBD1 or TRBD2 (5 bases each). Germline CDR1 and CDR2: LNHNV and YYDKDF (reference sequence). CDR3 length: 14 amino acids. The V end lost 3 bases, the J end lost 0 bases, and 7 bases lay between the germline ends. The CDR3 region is CATSSWDSTDTQYF. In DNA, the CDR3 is TGTGCCACCAGCAGCTGGGACAGCACAGATACGCAGTATTTT.

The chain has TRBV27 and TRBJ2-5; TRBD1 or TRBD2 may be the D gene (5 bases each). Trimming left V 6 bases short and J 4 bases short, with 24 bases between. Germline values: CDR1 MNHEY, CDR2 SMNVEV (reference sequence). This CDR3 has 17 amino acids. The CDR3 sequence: CASRGLALPLGLETQYF. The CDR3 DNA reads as TGTGCCAGCAGGGGGCTAGCTCTTCCCTTGGGGTTAGAGACCCAGTACTTC.

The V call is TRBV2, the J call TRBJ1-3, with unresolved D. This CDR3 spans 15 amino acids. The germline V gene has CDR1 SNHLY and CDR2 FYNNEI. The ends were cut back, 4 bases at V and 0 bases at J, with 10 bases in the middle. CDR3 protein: CASSGGGFSGNTIYF. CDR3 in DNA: TGTGCCAGCAGTGGTGGAGGATTCTCTGGAAACACCATATATTTT.

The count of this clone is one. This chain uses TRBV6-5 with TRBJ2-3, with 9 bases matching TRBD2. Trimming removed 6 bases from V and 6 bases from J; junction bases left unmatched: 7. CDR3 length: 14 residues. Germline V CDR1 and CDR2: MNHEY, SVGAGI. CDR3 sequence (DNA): TGTGCCAGCAGCCCTGGGACTAGCAAGGATACGCAGTATTTT. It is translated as CASSPGTSKDTQYF.

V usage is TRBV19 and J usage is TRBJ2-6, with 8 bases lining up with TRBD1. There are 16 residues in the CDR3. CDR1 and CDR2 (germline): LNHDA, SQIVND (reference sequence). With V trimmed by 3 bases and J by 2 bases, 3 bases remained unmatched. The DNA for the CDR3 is TGTGCCAGTAGTATCCAGGGGGCGACTGGGGCCAACGTCCTGACTTTC. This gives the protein CASSIQGATGANVLTF.

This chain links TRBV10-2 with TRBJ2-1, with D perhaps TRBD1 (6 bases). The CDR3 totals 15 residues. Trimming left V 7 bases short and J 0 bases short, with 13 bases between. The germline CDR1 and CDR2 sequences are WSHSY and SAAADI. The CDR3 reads CASTRTASSYNEQFF. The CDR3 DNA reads TGCGCCAGCACCCGGACAGCAAGCTCCTACAATGAGCAGTTCTTC.

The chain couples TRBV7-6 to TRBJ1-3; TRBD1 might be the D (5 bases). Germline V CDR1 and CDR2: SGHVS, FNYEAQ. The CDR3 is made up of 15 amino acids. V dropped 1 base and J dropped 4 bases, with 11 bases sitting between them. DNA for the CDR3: TGTGCCAGCAGCTTAGTGGCAGGGCCCGGAAACACCATATATTTT. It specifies CASSLVAGPGNTIYF. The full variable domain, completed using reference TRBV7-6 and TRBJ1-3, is GAGVSQSPRYKVTKRGQDVALRCDPISGHVSLYWYRQALGQGPEFLTYFNYEAQQDKSGLPNDRFSAERPEGSISTLTIQRTEQRDSAMYRCASSLVAGPGNTIYFGEGSWLTVV.

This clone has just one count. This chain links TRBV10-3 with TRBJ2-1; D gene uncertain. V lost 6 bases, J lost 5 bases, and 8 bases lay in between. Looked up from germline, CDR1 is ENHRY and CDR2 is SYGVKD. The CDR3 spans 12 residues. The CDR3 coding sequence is TGTGCCATCAGCCAAACTGACAATGAGCAGTTCTTC. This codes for CAISQTDNEQFF.

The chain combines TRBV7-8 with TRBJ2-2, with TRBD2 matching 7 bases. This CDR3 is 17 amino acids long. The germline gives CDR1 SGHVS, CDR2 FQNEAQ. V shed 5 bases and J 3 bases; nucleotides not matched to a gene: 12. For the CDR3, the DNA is TGTGCCAGCAGCCTAAGGACGGGGGGAGGGGACACCGGGGAGCTGTTTTTT. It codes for CASSLRTGGGDTGELFF.

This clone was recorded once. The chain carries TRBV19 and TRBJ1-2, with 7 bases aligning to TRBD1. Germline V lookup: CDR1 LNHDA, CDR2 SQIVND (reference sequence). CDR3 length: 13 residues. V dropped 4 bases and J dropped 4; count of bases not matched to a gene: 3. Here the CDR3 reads CASSRGGSYGYTF. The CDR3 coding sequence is TGTGCCAGTAGTAGAGGGGGCAGCTATGGCTACACCTTC.

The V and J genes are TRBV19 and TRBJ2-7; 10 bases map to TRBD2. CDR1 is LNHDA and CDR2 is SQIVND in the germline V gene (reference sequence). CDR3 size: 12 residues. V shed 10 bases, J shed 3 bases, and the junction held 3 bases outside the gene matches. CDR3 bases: TGTGCCACTAGCGGGAGAGACTACGAGCAGTACTTC. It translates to CATSGRDYEQYF.

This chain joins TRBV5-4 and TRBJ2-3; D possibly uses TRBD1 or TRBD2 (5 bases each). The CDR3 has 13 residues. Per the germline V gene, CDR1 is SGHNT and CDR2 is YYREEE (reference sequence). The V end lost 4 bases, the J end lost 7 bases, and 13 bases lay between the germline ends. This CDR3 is CASSVRDVYTQYF. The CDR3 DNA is TGTGCCAGCAGCGTCCGGGACGTCTATACGCAGTATTTT.

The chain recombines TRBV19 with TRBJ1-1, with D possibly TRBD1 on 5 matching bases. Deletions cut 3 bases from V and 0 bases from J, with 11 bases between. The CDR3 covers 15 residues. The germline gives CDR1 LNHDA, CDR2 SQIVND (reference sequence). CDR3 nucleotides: TGTGCCAGTAGTATTGGCAGGGCGGTGAACACTGAAGCTTTCTTT. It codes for CASSIGRAVNTEAFF.

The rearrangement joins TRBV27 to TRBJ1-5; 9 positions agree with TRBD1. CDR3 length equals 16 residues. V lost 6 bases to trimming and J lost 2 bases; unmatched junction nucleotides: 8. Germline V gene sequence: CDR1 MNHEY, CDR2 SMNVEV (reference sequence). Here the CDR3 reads CASRHTGQGGNQPQHF. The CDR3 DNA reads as TGTGCCAGCAGGCATACGGGACAGGGAGGCAATCAGCCCCAGCATTTT.

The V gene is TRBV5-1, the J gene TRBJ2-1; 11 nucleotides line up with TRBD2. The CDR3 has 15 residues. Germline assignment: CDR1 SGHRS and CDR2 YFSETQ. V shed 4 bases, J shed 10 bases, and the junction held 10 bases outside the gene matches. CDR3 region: CASSLTSGSPGEQFF. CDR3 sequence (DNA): TGCGCCAGCAGCCTAACTAGCGGGAGCCCGGGGGAGCAGTTCTTC.

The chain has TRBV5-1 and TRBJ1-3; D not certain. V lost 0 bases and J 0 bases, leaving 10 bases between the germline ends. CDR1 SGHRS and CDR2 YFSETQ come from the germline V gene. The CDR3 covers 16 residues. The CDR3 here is CASSLVGSSSGNTIYF. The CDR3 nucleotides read TGCGCCAGCAGCTTGGTAGGGAGCTCCTCTGGAAACACCATATATTTT.